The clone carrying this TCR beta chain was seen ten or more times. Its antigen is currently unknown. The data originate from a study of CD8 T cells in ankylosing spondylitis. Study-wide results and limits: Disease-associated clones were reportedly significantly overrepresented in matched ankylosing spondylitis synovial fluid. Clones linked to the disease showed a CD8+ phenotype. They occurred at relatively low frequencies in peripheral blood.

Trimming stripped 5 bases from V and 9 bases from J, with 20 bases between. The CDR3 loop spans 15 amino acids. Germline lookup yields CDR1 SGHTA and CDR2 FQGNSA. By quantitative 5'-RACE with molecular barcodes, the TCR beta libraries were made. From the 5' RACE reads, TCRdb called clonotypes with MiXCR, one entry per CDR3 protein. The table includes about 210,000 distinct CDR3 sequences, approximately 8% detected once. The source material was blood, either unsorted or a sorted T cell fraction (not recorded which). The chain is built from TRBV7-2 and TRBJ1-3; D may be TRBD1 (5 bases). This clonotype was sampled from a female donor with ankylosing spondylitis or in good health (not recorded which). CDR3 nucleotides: TGTGCCAGCAGCCCCCTTTTGAGAGGGGCAACCACCATATATTTT. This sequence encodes CASSPLLRGATTIYF.